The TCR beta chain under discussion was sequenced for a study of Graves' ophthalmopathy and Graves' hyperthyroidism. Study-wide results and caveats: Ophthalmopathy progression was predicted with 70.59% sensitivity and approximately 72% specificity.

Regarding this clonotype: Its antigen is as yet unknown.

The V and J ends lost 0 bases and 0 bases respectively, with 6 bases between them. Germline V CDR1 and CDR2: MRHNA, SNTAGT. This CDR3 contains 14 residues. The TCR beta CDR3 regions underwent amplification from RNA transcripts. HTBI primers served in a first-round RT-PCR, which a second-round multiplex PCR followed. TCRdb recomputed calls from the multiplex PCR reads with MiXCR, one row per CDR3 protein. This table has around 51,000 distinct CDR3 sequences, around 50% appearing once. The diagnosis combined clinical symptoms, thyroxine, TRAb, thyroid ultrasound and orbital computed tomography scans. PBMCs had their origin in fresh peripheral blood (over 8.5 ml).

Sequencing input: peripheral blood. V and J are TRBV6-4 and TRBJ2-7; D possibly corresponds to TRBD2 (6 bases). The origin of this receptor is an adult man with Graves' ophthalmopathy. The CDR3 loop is CASSDSAGSYEQYF. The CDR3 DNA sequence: TGTGCCAGCAGTGACTCAGCGGGCTCCTACGAGCAGTACTTC.